This T cell receptor (beta chain) was retrieved from a study of early T cells in non-severe SARS-CoV-2 infection. Whole-study context: The input, bulk RNA from unsorted whole blood, was sequenced, and chains were unpaired.

Trimming stripped 6 bases from V and 0 bases from J, with 15 bases between. The V gene's germline CDR1 is SQVTM and CDR2 ANQGSEA. The CDR3 is 14 amino acids. Molecules of cDNA were individually given unique molecular identifiers that were attached to them. TCRdb redid the calling of the 5' RACE reads with MiXCR, one entry per CDR3 protein. The data contain about 48,000 distinct CDR3 sequences, around 7.7% of them singletons. At least ten counts were recorded for this clonotype. What was sequenced was whole blood. This TCR was recovered from an adult who was a healthcare worker with PCR-confirmed SARS-CoV-2 infection or an uninfected control (not recorded which). This sequence joins TRBV29-1 and TRBJ2-7; D possibly uses TRBD1 or TRBD2 (6 bases each). CDR3 amino acids: CSVRRGTNSYEQYF. In DNA, the CDR3 is TGCAGCGTCAGACGCGGGACAAACTCCTACGAGCAGTACTTC.